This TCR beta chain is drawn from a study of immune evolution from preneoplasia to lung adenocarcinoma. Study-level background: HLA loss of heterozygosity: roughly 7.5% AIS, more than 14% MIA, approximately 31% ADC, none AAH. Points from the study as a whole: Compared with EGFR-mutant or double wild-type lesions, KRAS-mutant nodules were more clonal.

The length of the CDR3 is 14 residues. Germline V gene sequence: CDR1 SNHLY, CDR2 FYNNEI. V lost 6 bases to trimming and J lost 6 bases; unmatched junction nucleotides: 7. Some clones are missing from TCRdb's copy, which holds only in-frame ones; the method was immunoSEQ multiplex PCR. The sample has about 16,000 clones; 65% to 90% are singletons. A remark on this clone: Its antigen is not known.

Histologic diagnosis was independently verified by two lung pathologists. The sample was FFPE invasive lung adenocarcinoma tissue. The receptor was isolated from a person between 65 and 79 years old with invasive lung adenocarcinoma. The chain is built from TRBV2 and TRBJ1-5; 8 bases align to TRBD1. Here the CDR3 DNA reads TGTGCCAGCAGGAACGGACAGGGTCTTCAGCCCCAGCATTTT. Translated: CASRNGQGLQPQHF.